This T cell receptor (beta chain) was observed in a study of blood T cells in healthy people across ages. The overall study: Per every two T cells, about one barcoded beta molecule was captured by template switching.

Caucasian, healthy and from Russia, the donors were aged between about 6 and 100. A sample-barcoded 5' primer and a J-beta primer mix were used in a second PCR of roughly 6 to 11 cycles. In TCRdb, the 5' RACE reads were re-called with MiXCR into one record per CDR3 protein. The sample lists hundreds of thousands of distinct CDR3 sequences, about 30% occurring once. General study findings and limits: Per million T cells, TCR beta diversity dropped roughly linearly as age increased.

To note about this clonotype: Its antigen is as yet unknown.

The J segment lost 1 base and the V segment lost 5 bases, leaving 10 bases of the junction unmatched. CDR1 and CDR2 from the germline V gene are DFQATT and SNEGSKA (reference sequence). The CDR3 is made up of 15 amino acids. This TCR came from a woman aged 80 or older in good health. The rearrangement links TRBV20-1 to TRBJ2-7, with 8 positions matching TRBD2. The sample consisted of blood. The CDR3 sequence: CSAEWVSGGSYEQYF. The CDR3 region has the DNA TGCAGTGCTGAGTGGGTAAGCGGGGGATCCTACGAGCAGTACTTC.